This is a list of T cell receptor beta chains from one sample in a study of OX40 agonist ivuxolimab in advanced cancers. Repertoires were generated with immunoSEQ multiplex PCR, while TCRdb's copy carries only in-frame clones and drops some. This sample has approximately 64,000 clones, with 88% found just once. Sequenced here: CD4+ or CD8+ T cells sorted from blood, sampled in a trial of the OX40 agonist ivuxolimab. Every receptor here comes from an adult with an advanced solid tumor such as melanoma, head and neck, liver or kidney cancer. Each CDR3 is given with its conserved first and last residue. The order of the fields is CDR3 length, V gene, J gene, CDR3 protein.

len: 14
v_gene: TRBV7-2
j_gene: TRBJ2-3
CDR3aa: CASSRFSGTDTQYF

len: 14
v_gene: TRBV11-2
j_gene: TRBJ2-1
CDR3aa: CASSSLSGANEQFF

len: 15
v_gene: TRBV28
j_gene: TRBJ2-1
CDR3aa: CASRPTSGGYNEQFF

len: 15
v_gene: TRBV6-1
j_gene: TRBJ1-4
CDR3aa: CASSLTGTVNEKLFF

len: 12
v_gene: TRBV28
j_gene: TRBJ1-5
CDR3aa: CASIQANQPQHF

len: 14
v_gene: TRBV19
j_gene: TRBJ2-1
CDR3aa: CASSRRTGYNEQFF

len: 15
v_gene: TRBV28
j_gene: TRBJ1-5
CDR3aa: CASSLVSGGNQPQHF

len: 14
v_gene: TRBV5-8
j_gene: TRBJ1-5
CDR3aa: CASSPRRSSDPQHF

len: 14
v_gene: TRBV10-3
j_gene: TRBJ2-5
CDR3aa: CAISESTSSETQYF

len: 15
v_gene: TRBV6-1
j_gene: TRBJ2-3
CDR3aa: CAGETGAGGTDTQYF

len: 14
v_gene: TRBV2
j_gene: TRBJ2-5
CDR3aa: CASRAHTSGETQYF

len: 13
v_gene: TRBV28
j_gene: TRBJ2-1
CDR3aa: CASSSRLVSVQFF

len: 11
v_gene: TRBV2
j_gene: TRBJ1-5
CDR3aa: CGAGGNQPQHF

len: 16
v_gene: TRBV9
j_gene: TRBJ2-3
CDR3aa: CASSARGTVGTDTQYF

len: 13
v_gene: TRBV7-3
j_gene: TRBJ1-1
CDR3aa: CASSLQGNTEAFF

len: 15
v_gene: TRBV11-2
j_gene: TRBJ2-7
CDR3aa: CASSAGGGAVYEQYF

len: 16
v_gene: TRBV5-5
j_gene: TRBJ2-1
CDR3aa: CASSSLAAGEGDEQFF

len: 15
v_gene: TRBV15
j_gene: TRBJ1-4
CDR3aa: CATGKRRGSYEKLFF

len: 12
v_gene: TRBV28
j_gene: TRBJ1-1
CDR3aa: CASSRMTIEAFF

len: 16
v_gene: TRBV13
j_gene: TRBJ1-2
CDR3aa: CASSKAGTGKNYGYTF

len: 14
v_gene: TRBV7-8
j_gene: TRBJ2-7
CDR3aa: CASSPGREGYEQYF

len: 14
v_gene: TRBV5-5
j_gene: TRBJ1-2
CDR3aa: CASSALGQGGGYTF

len: 13
v_gene: TRBV4-2
j_gene: TRBJ2-7
CDR3aa: CASSPVVGYEQYF

len: 12
v_gene: TRBV2
j_gene: TRBJ2-2
CDR3aa: CASRGRAGELFF

len: 15
v_gene: TRBV7-9
j_gene: TRBJ2-2
CDR3aa: CASSSWTGNTGELFF

len: 16
v_gene: TRBV4-2
j_gene: TRBJ2-5
CDR3aa: CASSQGSYGAGETQYF

len: 16
v_gene: TRBV30
j_gene: TRBJ1-3
CDR3aa: CAWSRGQGPYGNTIYF

len: 13
v_gene: TRBV15
j_gene: TRBJ1-6
CDR3aa: CATSKDSYSPLHF

len: 18
v_gene: TRBV5-1
j_gene: TRBJ2-2
CDR3aa: CASSLASTGRGDTGELFF

len: 14
v_gene: TRBV10-3
j_gene: TRBJ2-3
CDR3aa: CAISAQGGRDTQYF

len: 12
v_gene: TRBV7-9
j_gene: TRBJ1-3
CDR3aa: CASSYNTNTIYF

len: 12
v_gene: TRBV7-2
j_gene: TRBJ1-5
CDR3aa: CASSLGDQPQHF

len: 16
v_gene: TRBV6-5
j_gene: TRBJ2-7
CDR3aa: CASSYNRGFSSYEQYF

len: 17
v_gene: TRBV18
j_gene: TRBJ2-2
CDR3aa: CASSPVGPTPNTGELFF

len: 11
v_gene: TRBV11-3
j_gene: TRBJ2-1
CDR3aa: CASSLGNEQFF

len: 12
v_gene: TRBV5-4
j_gene: TRBJ1-1
CDR3aa: CASSLDDREAFF

len: 16
v_gene: TRBV15
j_gene: TRBJ1-3
CDR3aa: CATSREGGLSGNTIYF

len: 13
v_gene: TRBV28
j_gene: TRBJ1-1
CDR3aa: CAIEGQGNTEAFF

len: 13
v_gene: TRBV19
j_gene: TRBJ2-7
CDR3aa: CASSKQGLGEQYF

len: 16
v_gene: TRBV15
j_gene: TRBJ2-3
CDR3aa: CATSSQGRRNTDTQYF

len: 14
v_gene: TRBV6-1
j_gene: TRBJ2-2
CDR3aa: CASSHPGTVRGLFF

len: 16
v_gene: TRBV4-1
j_gene: NA
CDR3aa: CASSQDWGGVTYEQYF

len: 15
v_gene: TRBV7-7
j_gene: TRBJ2-5
CDR3aa: CASSLASGSSQTQYF